This T cell receptor beta chain derives from a study of Graves' ophthalmopathy and Graves' hyperthyroidism. Across the whole study: The blood sample was drawn at first diagnosis and before any treatment.

Study-wide results and limits: From stable hyperthyroidism, ophthalmopathy was separated by a 13-signature model with 85% to 90% sensitivity and over 70% specificity.

Germline V gives CDR1 SQVTM, CDR2 ANQGSEA. The V gene lost 1 base and the J gene lost 5 bases, with 6 bases spanning the gap. This CDR3 has 13 residues. Amplified TCR beta CDR3 regions were obtained using RNA transcripts as template. Second-round multiplex PCR came after a first-round RT-PCR that employed HTBI primers. TCRdb independently ran MiXCR on the multiplex PCR reads; one entry per CDR3 protein. The sample has about 740,000 distinct CDR3 sequences, roughly 40% seen once. In the case of this clonotype: Its specificity is unknown.

CAS ≥3, NOSPECS ≥4, moderate-to-severe activity and duration under 3 months marked donors with ophthalmopathy. The authors used Ficoll-Paque density gradient centrifugation to separate PBMCs. The input was 7.5 to 10 ml of fresh peripheral blood. The chain employs TRBV29-1 and TRBJ2-6; D ambiguous. This sequence originates from an adult man with Graves' ophthalmopathy. Sequencing was carried out using peripheral blood. The DNA of the CDR3 is TGCAGCGTTGAAGGAGTTTGGGCCAACGTCCTGACTTTC. Translation gives CSVEGVWANVLTF.